This TCR beta chain is from a study of identifying expanded T cells in peripheral blood. Germline CDR1 is SGDLS and CDR2 is YYNGEE. Trimming removed 4 bases at V and 4 bases at J, with 17 bases between. This CDR3 region has 15 residues. The assay was immunoSEQ multiplex PCR, and TCRdb's table has in-frame clones only and misses some. Of about 110,000 clones listed, roughly 90% are singletons. Study-level findings and limits: Across healthy donors, higher total template counts meant significantly greater approximately two-week count variance.

Collection occurred without any documented infections or immune events in donors. Remarks on this clone: Antigen unknown.

The material sequenced was blood. This receptor was obtained from a person aged 18 to 70 in good health. The chain has TRBV9 and TRBJ1-2; D possibly corresponds to TRBD1 (5 bases). As DNA, the CDR3 is TGTGCCAGCAGCCCGGAGCAAGACAGCTTCTATGGCTACACCTTC. Translated, it gives CASSPEQDSFYGYTF.